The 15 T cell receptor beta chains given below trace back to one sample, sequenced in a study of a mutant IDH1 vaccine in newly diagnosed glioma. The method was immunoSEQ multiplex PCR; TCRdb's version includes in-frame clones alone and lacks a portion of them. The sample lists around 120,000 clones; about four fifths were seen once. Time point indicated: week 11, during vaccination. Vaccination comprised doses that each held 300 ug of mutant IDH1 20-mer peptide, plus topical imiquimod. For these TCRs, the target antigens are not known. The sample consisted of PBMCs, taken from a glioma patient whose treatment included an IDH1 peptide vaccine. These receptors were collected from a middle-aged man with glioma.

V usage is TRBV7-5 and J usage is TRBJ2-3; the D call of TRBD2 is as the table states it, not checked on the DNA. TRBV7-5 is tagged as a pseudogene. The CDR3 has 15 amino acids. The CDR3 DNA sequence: TGTGCCAGAAGTAGACTAGCGGGAGGCCGAGATACGCAGTATTTT. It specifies CARSRLAGGRDTQYF.

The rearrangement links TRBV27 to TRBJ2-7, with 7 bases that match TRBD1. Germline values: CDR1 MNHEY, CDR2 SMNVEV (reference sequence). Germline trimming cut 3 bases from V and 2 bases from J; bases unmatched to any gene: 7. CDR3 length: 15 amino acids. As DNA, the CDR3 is TGTGCCAGCAGTTTTATCGACAGGGTCCCCTACGAGCAGTACTTC. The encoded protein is CASSFIDRVPYEQYF.

In DNA, the CDR3 is TGTGCCAGCAGCCGGTCGACTTTCCAAGAGACCCAGTACTTC. Residues: CASSRSTFQETQYF. The gene calls are TRBV7-6 and TRBJ2-5; D not certain. Per germline, CDR1 SGHVS and CDR2 FNYEAQ. The V gene lost 5 bases and the J gene lost 1 base, with 11 bases spanning the gap. This CDR3 has 14 amino acids.

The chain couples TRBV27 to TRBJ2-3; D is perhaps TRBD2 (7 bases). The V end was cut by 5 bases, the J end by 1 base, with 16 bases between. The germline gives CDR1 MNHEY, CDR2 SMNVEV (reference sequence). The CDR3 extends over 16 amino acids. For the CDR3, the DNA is TGTGCCAGCAGTGCCATCAGGGGAGGGGGCACAGATACGCAGTATTTT. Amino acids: CASSAIRGGGTDTQYF.

CDR3 in amino acids: CAWSVLLEGTQYF. The CDR3 coding sequence is TGTGCCTGGAGTGTACTACTAGAAGGGACCCAGTACTTC. V gene TRBV30 combines with J gene TRBJ2-5; possibly TRBD2 for D (5 bases). Looked up from germline, CDR1 is GTSNPN and CDR2 is SVGIG (reference sequence). Trimming took 0 bases from V and 7 from J, leaving 12 bases between them. The CDR3 covers 13 residues.

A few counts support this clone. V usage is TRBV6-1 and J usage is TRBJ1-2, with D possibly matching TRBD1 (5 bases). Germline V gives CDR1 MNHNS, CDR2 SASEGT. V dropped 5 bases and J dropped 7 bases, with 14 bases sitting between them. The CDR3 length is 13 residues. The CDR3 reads CASSSQGGLGYTF. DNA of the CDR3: TGTGCCAGCAGTTCCCAGGGAGGGCTTGGCTACACCTTC.

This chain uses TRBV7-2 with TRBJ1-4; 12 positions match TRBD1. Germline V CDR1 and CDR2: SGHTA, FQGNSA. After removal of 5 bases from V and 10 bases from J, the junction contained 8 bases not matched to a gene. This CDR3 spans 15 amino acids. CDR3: CASSHPGQGAAKLFF. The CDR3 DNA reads TGTGCCAGCAGCCACCCGGGACAGGGGGCGGCAAAACTGTTTTTT.

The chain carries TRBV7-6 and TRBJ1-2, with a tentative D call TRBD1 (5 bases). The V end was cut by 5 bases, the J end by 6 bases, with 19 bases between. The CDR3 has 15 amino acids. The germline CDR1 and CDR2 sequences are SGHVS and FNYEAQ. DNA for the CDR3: TGTGCCAGCAGCGAAGGGCCAGGGAAGGGAAATGGCTACACCTTC. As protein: CASSEGPGKGNGYTF.

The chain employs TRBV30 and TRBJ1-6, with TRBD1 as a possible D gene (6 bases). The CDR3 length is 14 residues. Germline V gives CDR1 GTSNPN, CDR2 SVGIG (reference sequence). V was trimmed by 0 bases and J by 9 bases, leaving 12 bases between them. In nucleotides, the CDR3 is TGTGCCTGGAGTGTAAGGGACAAGAGTTCACCCCTCCACTTT. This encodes CAWSVRDKSSPLHF. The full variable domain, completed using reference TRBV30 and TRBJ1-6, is SQTIHQWPATLVQPVGSPLSLECTVEGTSNPNLYWYRQAAGRGLQLLFYSVGIGQISSEVPQNLSASRPQDRQFILSSKKLLLSDSGFYLCAWSVRDKSSPLHFGNGTRLTVT.

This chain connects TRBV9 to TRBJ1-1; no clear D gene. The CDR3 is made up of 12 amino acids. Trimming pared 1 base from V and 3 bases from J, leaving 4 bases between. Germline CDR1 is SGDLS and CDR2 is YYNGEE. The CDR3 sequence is CASSVRDTEAFF. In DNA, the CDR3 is TGTGCCAGCAGCGTACGCGACACTGAAGCTTTCTTT.

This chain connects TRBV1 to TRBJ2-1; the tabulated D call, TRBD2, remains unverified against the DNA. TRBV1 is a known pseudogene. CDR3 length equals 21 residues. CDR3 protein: CTSSPEKPGLAKPGGYNEQFF. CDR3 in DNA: TGCACCAGCAGCCCCGAGAAACCGGGACTAGCTAAGCCGGGGGGCTACAATGAGCAGTTCTTC.

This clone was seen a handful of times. Here the CDR3 reads CAWSGWAASGEKLFF. DNA of the CDR3: TGTGCCTGGAGTGGATGGGCCGCCTCGGGTGAAAAACTGTTTTTT. The V gene is TRBV30, the J gene TRBJ1-4; D ambiguous. V lost 1 base and J lost 7, with 16 bases in between. This CDR3 contains 15 residues. The germline V gene has CDR1 GTSNPN and CDR2 SVGIG (reference sequence).

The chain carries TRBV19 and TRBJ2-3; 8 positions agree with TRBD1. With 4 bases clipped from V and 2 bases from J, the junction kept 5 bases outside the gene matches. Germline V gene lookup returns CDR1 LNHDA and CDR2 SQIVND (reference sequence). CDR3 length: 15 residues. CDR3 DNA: TGTGCCAGTAGTACCCGGGACAGGTTCACAGATACGCAGTATTTT. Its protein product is CASSTRDRFTDTQYF.

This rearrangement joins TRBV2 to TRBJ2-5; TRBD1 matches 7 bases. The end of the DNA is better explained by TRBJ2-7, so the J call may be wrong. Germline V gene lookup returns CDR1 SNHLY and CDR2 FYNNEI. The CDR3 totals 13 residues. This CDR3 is CASSAGTAYEQYF. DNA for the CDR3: TGTGCCAGCAGCGCCGGGACAGCCTACGAGCAGTACTTC.

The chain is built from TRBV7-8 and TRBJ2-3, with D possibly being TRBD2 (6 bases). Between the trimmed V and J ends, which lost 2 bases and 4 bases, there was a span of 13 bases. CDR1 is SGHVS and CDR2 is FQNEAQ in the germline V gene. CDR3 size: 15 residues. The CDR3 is CASSLSLASPDTQYF. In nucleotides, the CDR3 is TGTGCCAGCAGCTTATCCCTAGCGAGCCCAGATACGCAGTATTTT.